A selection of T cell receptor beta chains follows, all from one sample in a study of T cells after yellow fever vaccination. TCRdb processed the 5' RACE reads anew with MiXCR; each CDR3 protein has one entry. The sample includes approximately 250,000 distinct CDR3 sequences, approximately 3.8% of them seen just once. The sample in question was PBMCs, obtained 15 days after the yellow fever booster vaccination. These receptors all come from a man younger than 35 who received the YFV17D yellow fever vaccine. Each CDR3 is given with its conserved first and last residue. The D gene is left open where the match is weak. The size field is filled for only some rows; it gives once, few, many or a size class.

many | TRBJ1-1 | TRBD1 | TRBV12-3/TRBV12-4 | TGTGCCAGCAGTTTAGCCCAGGGGGTTTACACTGAAGCTTTCTTT | CASSLAQGVYTEAFF
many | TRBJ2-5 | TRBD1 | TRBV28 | TGTGCCAGCAGTTCGGGACAGGGGGCAGGAGAGACCCAGTACTTC | CASSSGQGAGETQYF
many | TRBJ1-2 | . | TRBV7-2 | TGTGCCAGCGACCCTAGTTCAGGGGAGGATAACTATGGCTACACCTTC | CASDPSSGEDNYGYTF
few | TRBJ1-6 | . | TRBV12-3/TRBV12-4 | TGTGCCAGCAGAGGTCGAGGGGTCGGGAATTCACCCCTCCACTTT | CASRGRGVGNSPLHF
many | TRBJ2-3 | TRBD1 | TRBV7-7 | TGTGCTAGCAGCGGGGCCGGGACAGGGGATCGGGCGCAGTATTTT | CASSGAGTGDRAQYF
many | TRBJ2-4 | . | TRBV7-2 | TGTGCCAGCAGCCCACAGGGTGCGATAGCCAAAAACATTCAGTACTTC | CASSPQGAIAKNIQYF
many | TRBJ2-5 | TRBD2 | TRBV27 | TGTGCCAGCAGTTCCGGGACTAGCTTCGAGACCCAGTACTTC | CASSSGTSFETQYF
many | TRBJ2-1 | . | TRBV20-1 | TGCAGTGCTAGAACCGGGATATCCTCGGGTGAGCAGTTCTTC | CSARTGISSGEQFF
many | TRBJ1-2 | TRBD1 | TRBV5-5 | TGTGCCAGCAGCCTATGGGACAGCCAAAAAATGGAATATGGCTACACCTTC | CASSLWDSQKMEYGYTF
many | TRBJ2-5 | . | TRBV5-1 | TGCGCCAGCAGCTTGGAGGCTTTGGCGGGCAAAGAGACCCAGTACTTC | CASSLEALAGKETQYF
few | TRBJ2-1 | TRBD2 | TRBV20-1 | TGCAGTGCTAGACTGCGGGGGAACTCCTACAATGAGCAGTTCTTC | CSARLRGNSYNEQFF
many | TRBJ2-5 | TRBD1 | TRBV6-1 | TGTGCCAGCAGAAACAGGGGGGAAGAGACCCAGTACTTC | CASRNRGEETQYF
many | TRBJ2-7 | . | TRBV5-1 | TGCGCCAGCAGCTCCACTACAGGGTTCACCTACGAGCAGTACTTC | CASSSTTGFTYEQYF
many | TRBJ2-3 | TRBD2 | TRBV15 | TGTGCCACCAGCAGAGATCGGCTAGCGGGGGGGTTCACAGATACGCAGTATTTT | CATSRDRLAGGFTDTQYF
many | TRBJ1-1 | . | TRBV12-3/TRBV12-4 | TGTGCCAGCAGTCGAACCCCTAGTCTTCCTGAAGCTTTCTTT | CASSRTPSLPEAFF
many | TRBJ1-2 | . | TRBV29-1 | TGCAGCGTTGGAGAGCCGACCCCTTATGGCTACACCTTC | CSVGEPTPYGYTF
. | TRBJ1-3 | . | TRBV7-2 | TGTGCCAGCAGCCAGTCTAGCTCTGGAAACACCATATATTTT | CASSQSSSGNTIYF
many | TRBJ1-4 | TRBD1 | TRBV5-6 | TGTGCCAGCAGCTTACAGGGGCGGACTAATGAAAAACTGTTTTTT | CASSLQGRTNEKLFF
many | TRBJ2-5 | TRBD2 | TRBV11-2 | TGTGCCAGCAGCCTACTAATGTTTGGGGGGGAAGAGACCCAGTACTTC | CASSLLMFGGEETQYF
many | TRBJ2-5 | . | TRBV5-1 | TGCGCCAGCAGTAGACAGCAAGAGACCCAGTACTTC | CASSRQQETQYF
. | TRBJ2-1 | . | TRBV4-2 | TGTGCCAGCAGCCAAGATGTCTACGATGAGCAGTTCTTC | CASSQDVYDEQFF
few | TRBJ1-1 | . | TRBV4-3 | TGCGCCAGCAGCCAAGATTCGACTCATTCCAGGAGCCTAAACACTGAAGCTTTCTTT | CASSQDSTHSRSLNTEAFF
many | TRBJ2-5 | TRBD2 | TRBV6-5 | TGTGCCAGCAGCACAACTAGCGGGGGGGGCTCGAGGGCCCAGTACTTC | CASSTTSGGGSRAQYF
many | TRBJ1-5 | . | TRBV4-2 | TGTGCCAGCAGCCAAGTGAGTAGAGGCGTTACAGGCAATCAGCCCCAGCATTTT | CASSQVSRGVTGNQPQHF
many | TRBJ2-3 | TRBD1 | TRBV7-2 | TGTGCCAGCAGCTGGGGGTCAGGGGGAAGCACAGATACGCAGTATTTT | CASSWGSGGSTDTQYF
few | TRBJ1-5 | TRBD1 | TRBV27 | TGTGCCAGCAGTTTATCGGGCAGGGGGCCGGAGGGAAGCAATCAGCCCCAGCATTTT | CASSLSGRGPEGSNQPQHF
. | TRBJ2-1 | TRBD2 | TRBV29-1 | TGCAGCGCCCAGCGGGGGCCCGACAATGAGCAGTTCTTC | CSAQRGPDNEQFF
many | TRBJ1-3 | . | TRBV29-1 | TGCAGCGTTGAGGAGGTGGCAGGAAACACCATATATTTT | CSVEEVAGNTIYF
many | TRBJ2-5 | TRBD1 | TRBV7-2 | TGTGCCAGCAGCCCCGGACAGGGGGATCGAGAGACCCAGTACTTC | CASSPGQGDRETQYF
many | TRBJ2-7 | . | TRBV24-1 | TGTGCCACCAGTGTCATACGCCCGACAGTAGCCGAGCAGTACTTC | CATSVIRPTVAEQYF
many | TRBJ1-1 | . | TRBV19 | TGTGCCAGTAGTTTTTCGGTAGCGAACACTGAAGCTTTCTTT | CASSFSVANTEAFF
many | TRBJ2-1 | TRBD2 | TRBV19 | TGTGCCAGTAGTGACGGACTAGCCTATGAGCAGTTCTTC | CASSDGLAYEQFF
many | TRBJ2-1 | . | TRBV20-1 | TGCAGTGCTAGAGATGTGGGGAGCTCCTACAATGAGCAGTTCTTC | CSARDVGSSYNEQFF
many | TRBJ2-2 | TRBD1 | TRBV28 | TGTGCCAGCGGACAGGGGCTTGATACGGACACCGGGGAGCTGTTTTTT | CASGQGLDTDTGELFF
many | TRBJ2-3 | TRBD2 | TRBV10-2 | TGCGCCAGCATAGATAGTGGGCTAGCGGGGAGCACAGATACGCAGTATTTT | CASIDSGLAGSTDTQYF